Reported below is one TCR beta chain. It has no known antigen specificity. Base qualities are not recorded, but no much larger clone differs from it by a single base. These data come from a study of vaccination effects on CD4 cells after COVID-19 (dated by TCRdb to the early 2020s). For the study in its entirety: Each participant received two doses of an mRNA SARS-CoV-2 vaccine, either BNT162b2 or mRNA-1273. SARS-CoV-2 spike-specific CD4+ TCR repertoires from before and after mRNA vaccination were compared in COVID-19 convalescent patients and in infection-naive vaccine recipients. A total of more than 8 COVID-19 convalescent patients and a few SARS-CoV-2-naive healthy vaccine recipients were included in the full study. In the study, cultures from other donors were sequenced using the Oncomine TCR Beta short-read assay on an Illumina iSeq 100.

The library came from the immunoSEQ multiplex PCR assay. DNA from the CD4+ T cells that had been cultured and isolated underwent TCR beta CDR3 sequencing. Per the authors' processing: The analysis removed non-productive TCR sequences, trimmed reads to the CDR3 region, and retained only CDR3s that were 7 or more amino acids long. Antigen-specific clonotypes were identified with the MANAFEST web app by comparing expansion in peptide wells against reference cultures. To count as positive, a clone had to show expansion at FDR<0.05 compared with the reference and with all other wells, an odds ratio above 5, and a frequency above 0.1% in two replicate wells. Cross-reactive clonotypes were defined as significantly expanded in SARS-CoV-2 spike wells and in at least one common cold coronavirus spike condition. CDR3 similarity was assessed by Levenshtein distance using the stringdist R package, and unrooted trees were constructed with ape in R 3.6.1. What TCRdb holds here is the immuneACCESS table cut down to in-frame rearrangements. Part of the clones is not present; checked against another copy, under half of the missing clones reflect an unresolved V gene, and the others are unexplained. The V and J calls and clone size come from that table; D and trimming were worked out from the DNA. Within this sample are around 79,000 clones, with under 80% of them counted one time only. The ten largest clonotypes hold roughly a tenth of the sample.

Spanning cysteine to phenylalanine, the CDR3 consists of 16 amino acids. The only DNA kept is the CDR3, 48 bases in frame from the first base. The germline V gene yields MGHDK for CDR1 and SYGVNS for CDR2. V was cut back by 4 bases and J by 5 bases, leaving a gap of 17 bases between them. General findings and caveats noted by the study authors: The study was limited by a small number of convalescent patients, and early post-infection timepoints were lacking. Clones induced by infection and clones induced by vaccination both contracted markedly at late timepoints after vaccination, which fits with T cell responses waning over time. In healthy vaccine recipients, vaccine-induced clones were almost all SARS-CoV-2 mono-reactive, with only 1 of 255 being cross-reactive with common cold coronaviruses.

In the ViraFEST assay, PBMC were stimulated with viral peptide pools, and TCR sequencing was then used to find antigen-specific CD4+ T cell clonotypes based on their expansion. After 10 days of culture, CD4+ T cells were isolated with the EasySep CD4+ T cell isolation kit. The absence of prior SARS-CoV-2 infection in healthy vaccine recipients was confirmed by negative nucleocapsid antibodies before and after vaccination. Each well held two million PBMC cultured in IMDM containing roughly 4.9% human AB serum, 8 to 10 IU/ml IL-2 and gentamicin, along with about 9.3 ug/ml peptides. On days 3 and 7, half of the culture medium was replaced with fresh IL-2-containing medium. Unless noted otherwise, every peptide stimulation condition was cultured in triplicate wells. PBMC were separated from whole blood using Ficoll-Paque Plus gradient centrifugation and were then either cryopreserved at -140C or used fresh. Overlapping peptide pools spanned the spike proteins of SARS-CoV-2 and the common cold coronaviruses HCoV-NL63, HCoV-OC43 and HCoV-229E. The QIAamp micro DNA kit was used to extract genomic DNA from the cultured CD4+ T cells.

The TCR originated in a human donor who received a COVID-19 vaccine. Rearrangement joined TRBV25-1 to TRBJ2-2; the D gene may be TRBD1 or TRBD2, since each aligns over 6 bases. The sequenced sample was CD4+ T cells from PBMCs cultured with SARS-CoV-2 spike peptides, obtained before COVID-19 vaccination. The cell subset or site label here, explained by the study, means: SARS-CoV-2 spike overlapping peptide pool stimulation. The CDR3 reads CASSVQGRGDTGELFF. The DNA sequence is as follows: TGTGCCAGCAGTGTTCAGGGTAGGGGGGATACCGGGGAGCTGTTTTTT.